These 29 T cell receptor beta chains share one sample of origin, sequenced in a study of beta chain features in type 1 diabetes. For these receptors, no antigen is known. Study-level points and caveats: For Type 1 diabetes patients, all four CD4+ subsets carried TCRB CDR3s that were moderately but significantly shorter.

The whole isolated RNA underwent reverse transcription, so sequencing captured expressed TCRB transcripts. Generated by immunoSEQ multiplex PCR, the TCRdb table keeps only in-frame clones and is missing some. This sample has 45,000 to 60,000 clones; roughly 63% occur once, and the top ten carry approximately 0.29%. Sequencing input: stem cell memory CD4+ T cells from blood. Receptors originate from a woman between 25 and 40 years old with type 1 diabetes.

The chain joins TRBV5-1 to TRBJ2-2; D may be TRBD2 (5 bases). Germline CDR1 SGHRS, CDR2 YFSETQ. V was shortened by 0 bases and J by 2 bases, with 11 bases between the two germline ends. The length of the CDR3 is 16 residues. CDR3 nucleotides: TGCGCCAGCAGCTTGGCCCCAGGAGGAAACACCGGGGAGCTGTTTTTT. Translation: CASSLAPGGNTGELFF.

The chain joins TRBV25-1 to TRBJ1-4, with D possibly being TRBD1 (6 bases). Germline lookup yields CDR1 MGHDK and CDR2 SYGVNS. CDR3 length: 14 residues. The V and J ends lost 6 bases and 8 bases respectively, with 16 bases between them. The CDR3 DNA is TGTGCCAGCAGCGGGACAACCGAACCCGAAAAACTGTTTTTT. As protein: CASSGTTEPEKLFF.

This clone was seen only once. The rearrangement links TRBV7-2 to TRBJ2-7; TRBD2 matches at 13 bases. The V gene end was trimmed by 5 bases and the J gene end by 3 bases; junction bases not matched to a gene: 7. From germline, CDR1 is SGHTA and CDR2 FQGNSA. The CDR3 length is 16 residues. The CDR3 is CASSVGLAGDVYEQYF. The CDR3 region has the DNA TGTGCCAGCAGCGTCGGACTAGCGGGAGATGTCTACGAGCAGTACTTC.

In this sample, this clone turned up once. The V call is TRBV5-4, the J call TRBJ2-1, with 7 positions matching TRBD2. The CDR3 loop spans 15 amino acids. J gave up 2 bases and V 0 bases, and 2 bases lay outside the gene matches. From germline, CDR1 is SGHNT and CDR2 YYREEE (reference sequence). CDR3 in amino acids: CASSLGGGPYNEQFF. The CDR3 coding sequence is TGTGCCAGCAGCTTGGGCGGGGGACCCTACAATGAGCAGTTCTTC. The complete variable domain, with remaining parts taken from reference TRBV5-4 and TRBJ2-1, reads ETGVTQSPTHLIKTRGQQVTLRCSSQSGHNTVSWYQQALGQGPQFIFQYYREEENGRGNFPPRFSGLQFPNYSSELNVNALELDDSALYLCASSLGGGPYNEQFFGPGTRLTVL.

This clone has a handful of counts. The chain couples TRBV29-1 to TRBJ2-1; 8 nucleotides match TRBD2. Germline V gene data show CDR1 as SQVTM and CDR2 as ANQGSEA. Losses at the gene ends were 7 bases for V and 3 bases for J; bases not matched to a gene: 17. This CDR3 contains 17 residues. Here the CDR3 DNA reads TGCAGCGCCACAGGACTAGCCTCCACACGCGTCTACAATGAGCAGTTCTTC. Its translation is CSATGLASTRVYNEQFF.

The chain has TRBV5-1 and TRBJ1-4, with TRBD1 as a possible D gene (6 bases). The CDR3 extends over 14 amino acids. V was clipped by 4 bases and J by 5 bases, with 12 bases between them. In germline, CDR1 is SGHRS, CDR2 YFSETQ. CDR3 residues: CASSRTGINEKLFF. The CDR3 nucleotides are TGCGCCAGCAGCCGCACAGGGATAAATGAAAAACTGTTTTTT.

This chain links TRBV20-1 with TRBJ2-1, with a weak D call TRBD2 (6 bases). This CDR3 has 11 residues. Germline loops: CDR1 DFQATT, CDR2 SNEGSKA (reference sequence). Trimming stripped 3 bases from V and 10 bases from J, with 10 bases between. CDR3 DNA: TGCAGTGCTAGCGGGAGCCTCGAGCAGTTCTTC. This gives the protein CSASGSLEQFF.

The chain has TRBV4-1 and TRBJ2-1, with D possibly TRBD2 on 5 matching bases. Germline V gives CDR1 MGHRA, CDR2 YSYEKL. With 2 bases removed from V and 8 bases from J, the gap between germline ends came to 16 bases. The CDR3 loop spans 15 amino acids. CDR3 sequence reads: CASSQPPLGRDEQFF. The CDR3 coding sequence is TGCGCCAGCAGCCAACCCCCACTAGGTCGGGATGAGCAGTTCTTC.

This chain connects TRBV7-3 to TRBJ2-3; TRBD1 agrees at 7 bases. CDR1 is SGHTA and CDR2 is FQGTGA in the germline V gene. Trimming removed 4 bases from V and 9 bases from J; junction bases left unmatched: 4. This CDR3 has 12 residues. CDR3 loop: CASSSDRYTQYF. CDR3 sequence (DNA): TGTGCCAGCAGCTCGGACAGGTACACGCAGTATTTT. Full variable domain (remainder filled in from reference TRBV7-3 and TRBJ2-3): GAGVSQTPSNKVTEKGKYVELRCDPISGHTALYWYRQSLGQGPEFLIYFQGTGAADDSGLPNDRFFAVRPEGSVSTLKIQRTERGDSAVYLCASSSDRYTQYFGPGTRLTVL.

The J gene is TRBJ2-7, the V gene TRBV5-1, with 7 nucleotides matching TRBD2. CDR3 length: 14 amino acids. V gave up 4 bases and J gave up 5 bases; unmatched junction bases: 9. CDR1 and CDR2 (germline): SGHRS, YFSETQ. The DNA for the CDR3 is TGCGCCAGCAGCCCTGTCGGGAGGCATCACGAGCAGTACTTC. Amino acids: CASSPVGRHHEQYF.

The V gene is TRBV9, the J gene TRBJ1-4; D gene ambiguous. CDR3 length equals 14 residues. The germline gives CDR1 SGDLS, CDR2 YYNGEE. Trimming stripped 0 bases from V and 5 bases from J, with 8 bases between. The CDR3 is CASSVEGRNEKLFF. The CDR3 DNA follows: TGTGCCAGCAGCGTAGAAGGGAGAAATGAAAAACTGTTTTTT.

The chain recombines TRBV19 with TRBJ1-1; a possible D gene is TRBD1 (6 bases). The CDR3 is 13 amino acids. The V and J ends lost 5 bases and 6 bases respectively, with 13 bases between them. Looked up from germline, CDR1 is LNHDA and CDR2 is SQIVND (reference sequence). The CDR3 bases are TGTGCCAGTAGTGCCTGGACAGTGTCTGAAGCTTTCTTT. It translates to CASSAWTVSEAFF.

The chain joins TRBV5-6 to TRBJ2-1; TRBD2 agrees at 9 bases. V lost 0 bases, J lost 4 bases, and 5 bases stayed unmatched. The CDR3 totals 16 residues. Germline values: CDR1 SGHDT, CDR2 YYEEEE. The CDR3 loop reads CASSLASLAGYNEQFF. The CDR3 coding sequence is TGTGCCAGCAGCTTGGCGAGTCTAGCGGGATACAATGAGCAGTTCTTC. Looking up the rest from reference TRBV5-6 and TRBJ2-1 gives the full variable domain: DAGVTQSPTHLIKTRGQQVTLRCSPKSGHDTVSWYQQALGQGPQFIFQYYEEEERQRGNFPDRFSGHQFPNYSSELNVNALLLGDSALYLCASSLASLAGYNEQFFGPGTRLTVL.

J is TRBJ2-5 and V is TRBV7-3; TRBD1 matches 8 bases. Germline V lookup: CDR1 SGHTA, CDR2 FQGTGA. CDR3 length: 14 residues. V trimming: 4 bases; J trimming: 2 bases; junction bases outside the gene matches: 3. The CDR3 spells CASSSGQGQETQYF. The CDR3 DNA follows: TGTGCCAGCAGCTCCGGACAGGGTCAAGAGACCCAGTACTTC.

V usage is TRBV7-9 and J usage is TRBJ1-5; perhaps TRBD1 as D (5 bases). V was pared by 5 bases and J by 4 bases, with 9 bases between. This CDR3 region has 13 residues. The germline V gene has CDR1 SEHNR and CDR2 FQNEAQ (reference sequence). CDR3 DNA: TGTGCCAGCAGCCCAGACAGTAATCAGCCCCAGCATTTT. Its translation: CASSPDSNQPQHF.

This clone showed up just a few times. The chain links TRBV6-6 to TRBJ2-1; D perhaps matches TRBD2 (6 bases). Germline V lookup: CDR1 MNHNY, CDR2 SVGAGI (reference sequence). The V and J ends lost 5 bases and 5 bases respectively, with 13 bases between them. CDR3 length equals 14 residues. In DNA, the CDR3 is TGTGCCAGCAGTATAGCGGACCGGAACAATGAGCAGTTCTTC. This translates into CASSIADRNNEQFF.

The rearrangement links TRBV29-1 to TRBJ2-5; 12 bases map to TRBD1. The junction had 6 bases not matched to a gene; V was cut back by 6 bases and J by 4 bases. CDR3 size: 14 residues. CDR1 and CDR2 from the germline V gene are SQVTM and ANQGSEA. The CDR3 bases are TGCAGCGTCGCTGGGACAGGGGGCGCAGAGACCCAGTACTTC. Residues: CSVAGTGGAETQYF.

This chain joins TRBV7-9 and TRBJ2-1, with 7 bases aligning to TRBD1. From germline, CDR1 is SEHNR and CDR2 FQNEAQ (reference sequence). The CDR3 loop spans 15 amino acids. Germline trimming cut 3 bases from V and 6 bases from J; bases unmatched to any gene: 8. DNA of the CDR3: TGTGCCAGCAGCTTCTTGACAGGGCTCTCCAATGAGCAGTTCTTC. It specifies CASSFLTGLSNEQFF. Looking up the rest from reference TRBV7-9 and TRBJ2-1 gives the full variable domain: DTGVSQNPRHKITKRGQNVTFRCDPISEHNRLYWYRQTLGQGPEFLTYFQNEAQLEKSRLLSDRFSAERPKGSFSTLEIQRTEQGDSAMYLCASSFLTGLSNEQFFGPGTRLTVL.

The rearrangement links TRBV6-4 to TRBJ2-3; TRBD1 is a possible D gene (5 bases). Trimming left V 3 bases short and J 2 bases short, with 9 bases between. CDR1 is MRHNA and CDR2 is SNTAGT in the germline V gene. The CDR3 contains 14 residues. The CDR3 loop is CASSDPRDTDTQYF. The CDR3 DNA is TGTGCCAGCAGTGATCCCAGGGACACAGATACGCAGTATTTT.

This clone was counted only a few times. The rearrangement links TRBV18 to TRBJ1-3, with TRBD1 as a possible D gene (6 bases). This CDR3 is 16 amino acids long. Germline V CDR1 and CDR2: KGHSH, LQKENI. V shed 5 bases and J shed 0 bases, with 14 bases lying between them. The CDR3 is CASSDSTGNSGNTIYF. For the CDR3, the DNA is TGTGCCAGCTCAGATTCTACAGGGAACTCTGGAAACACCATATATTTT.

The chain joins TRBV5-4 to TRBJ2-3; 13 nucleotides align to TRBD2. V gave up 1 base and J gave up 5 bases; unmatched junction bases: 4. This CDR3 comprises 16 residues. Germline-derived CDR1 and CDR2 are SGHNT and YYREEE (reference sequence). The CDR3 sequence is CASSLYTSGRGDTQYF. The CDR3 nucleotides are TGTGCCAGCAGCTTGTACACTAGCGGGAGGGGAGATACGCAGTATTTT.

The chain recombines TRBV5-1 with TRBJ2-7; D is perhaps TRBD1 (5 bases). Germline V gene lookup returns CDR1 SGHRS and CDR2 YFSETQ. The CDR3 spans 14 residues. V was pared by 0 bases and J by 6 bases, with 13 bases between. In DNA, the CDR3 is TGCGCCAGCAGCTTGGGAGCAGGGAAAGCCGAGCAGTACTTC. It translates to CASSLGAGKAEQYF.

The chain uses TRBV5-1 and TRBJ1-5, with TRBD1 as a possible D gene (5 bases). The germline V and J ends were trimmed by 4 bases and 5 bases, with 10 bases remaining between them. Germline values: CDR1 SGHRS, CDR2 YFSETQ. This CDR3 is built from 13 residues. DNA for the CDR3: TGCGCCAGCAGCCTTGACAGCGATCAGCCCCAGCATTTT. Its translation is CASSLDSDQPQHF. Full variable domain (remainder filled in from reference TRBV5-1 and TRBJ1-5): KAGVTQTPRYLIKTRGQQVTLSCSPISGHRSVSWYQQTPGQGLQFLFEYFSETQRNKGNFPGRFSGRQFSNSRSEMNVSTLELGDSALYLCASSLDSDQPQHFGDGTRLSIL.

This clone came up once. The V gene is TRBV19, the J gene TRBJ2-4, with 15 bases that match TRBD2. The CDR3 runs to 18 residues. Losses at the gene ends were 9 bases for V and 0 bases for J; bases not matched to a gene: 9. Germline CDR1 and CDR2: LNHDA and SQIVND (reference sequence). CDR3 DNA: TGTGCCAGCTCCTCGGGACTAGCGGGAGGTTTAGCCAAAAACATTCAGTACTTC. Amino acids: CASSSGLAGGLAKNIQYF. Filled out from reference TRBV19 and TRBJ2-4, the complete variable domain reads DGGITQSPKYLFRKEGQNVTLSCEQNLNHDAMYWYRQDPGQGLRLIYYSQIVNDFQKGDIAEGYSVSREKKESFPLTVTSAQKNPTAFYLCASSSGLAGGLAKNIQYFGAGTRLSVL.

This clone was observed a few times. The V gene is TRBV10-3, the J gene TRBJ2-3; tentative D call: TRBD2 (5 bases). V lost 2 bases and J lost 2, with 11 bases in between. Per germline, CDR1 ENHRY and CDR2 SYGVKD. This CDR3 comprises 15 residues. Here the CDR3 reads CAISEIQRNTDTQYF. Here the CDR3 DNA reads TGTGCCATCAGTGAGATTCAGCGGAACACAGATACGCAGTATTTT.

V and J are TRBV11-3 and TRBJ2-1; a possible D gene is TRBD2 (5 bases). This CDR3 region has 13 residues. Germline CDR1 and CDR2: SGHNT and YENEEA. The V gene lost 3 bases and the J gene lost 9 bases, with 12 bases spanning the gap. The CDR3 protein is CASSLVDRGEQFF. The CDR3 DNA reads TGTGCCAGCAGCTTGGTCGATCGGGGTGAGCAGTTCTTC.

This clone showed up just once. The rearrangement joins TRBV18 to TRBJ1-3; tentatively, D is TRBD1 (6 bases). This CDR3 is 16 amino acids long. Trimming shortened V by 3 bases and J by 0 bases, and 12 bases separated the two germline ends. Germline lookup yields CDR1 KGHSH and CDR2 LQKENI. In DNA form, the CDR3 reads TGTGCCAGCTCACCGAGACAGGCAGACTCTGGAAACACCATATATTTT. It specifies CASSPRQADSGNTIYF.

This clone was observed a few times. The chain uses TRBV5-4 and TRBJ2-7; possible D gene TRBD1, 5 bases. The CDR3 length is 13 residues. Germline V gives CDR1 SGHNT, CDR2 YYREEE (reference sequence). The V end was cut by 1 base, the J end by 1 base, with 6 bases between. For the CDR3, the DNA is TGTGCCAGCAGCTTGACAGGTTCCTACGAGCAGTACTTC. Amino acid sequence: CASSLTGSYEQYF.

This clone was recorded a few times. V usage is TRBV6-6 and J usage is TRBJ1-4, with a weak D call TRBD1 (5 bases). The CDR3 is made up of 15 amino acids. Trimming shortened V by 5 bases and J by 8 bases, and 18 bases separated the two germline ends. The germline gives CDR1 MNHNY, CDR2 SVGAGI (reference sequence). The CDR3 DNA reads as TGTGCCAGCAGTAACCCCCAGGGCGTTGGGGAAAAACTGTTTTTT. Encoded protein: CASSNPQGVGEKLFF.